A single sample gave rise to the 13 T cell receptor beta chains below, sequenced in a study of human T cells and chemical hapten exposure. Time point: patch test 1, 2 weeks after DPC sensitization. Noted treatment: therapeutic diphenylcyclopropenone sensitization with weekly scalp DPC. TCRdb re-called the RACE reads with MiXCR, one entry per CDR3 protein. The sample records tens of thousands of distinct CDR3 sequences, about 11% being singletons. Sample: whole blood, taken in connection with sensitization to the hapten diphenylcyclopropenone (DPC). The origin of the receptors is a man in his forties with alopecia areata. Some clones in this sample may be carry-over from other donors' samples.

This clonotype was seen only a few times. The rearrangement links TRBV5-1 to TRBJ2-7, with D maybe TRBD1 (5 bases). This CDR3 is 15 amino acids long. Per germline, CDR1 SGHRS and CDR2 YFSETQ. With 2 bases removed from V and 2 bases from J, the gap between germline ends came to 14 bases. CDR3 nucleotides: TGCGCCAGCAGCTTAGGGGAAGGGGTCCCCTACGAGCAGTACGTC. Translation gives CASSLGEGVPYEQYV.

V gene TRBV7-2 combines with J gene TRBJ2-2; possibly TRBD1 or TRBD2 for D (5 bases each). Trimming removed 3 bases at V and 8 bases at J, with 19 bases between. The CDR3 runs 16 residues. In germline, CDR1 is SGHTA, CDR2 FQGNSA. The CDR3 bases are TGTGCCAGCAGCTTCAATCCGGGACCCGTCAGTGGGGAGCTGTTTTTT. The encoded protein is CASSFNPGPVSGELFF.

The rearrangement uses TRBV12-3 or TRBV12-4 and TRBJ2-7, with 7 bases matching TRBD1. The trim removed 6 bases at V and 0 bases at J, leaving 5 bases unmatched. The CDR3 is 14 residues long. For the CDR3, the DNA is TGTGCCAGCAGCCTACAGGGGTACTCCTACGAGCAGTACGTC. Encoded protein: CASSLQGYSYEQYV.

V usage is TRBV20-1 and J usage is TRBJ2-1; D is possibly TRBD1 (6 bases). V lost 7 bases and J lost 9, with 19 bases in between. From germline, CDR1 is DFQATT and CDR2 SNEGSKA (reference sequence). This CDR3 has 13 amino acids. The CDR3 DNA reads TGCAGTGTACGGGACACCTGGGGTAGTGAGCAGTTCTTC. The encoded protein is CSVRDTWGSEQFF.

The chain has TRBV28 and TRBJ2-5, with 7 bases matching TRBD1. This CDR3 region has 15 residues. From germline, CDR1 is MDHEN and CDR2 SYDVKM. V shed 5 bases, J shed 1 base, and the junction held 7 bases outside the gene matches. CDR3 nucleotide sequence: TGTGCCAGCAGTCGACAGGGCGCGAGCCAAGAGACCCAGTACTTC. Amino acids: CASSRQGASQETQYF.

This clonotype came up many times. V and J are TRBV10-3 and TRBJ1-6, with 7 bases aligning to TRBD1. The V segment lost 8 bases and the J segment 7 bases; nucleotides outside the gene matches: 5. The CDR3 runs to 13 residues. The germline V gene encodes CDR1 ENHRY and CDR2 SYGVKD. The CDR3 region has the DNA TGTGCCATCGCAAACAGGGGAAATTCACCCCTCCACTTT. Encoded protein: CAIANRGNSPLHF.

There are a few counts of this clonotype. The V and J genes are TRBV6-1 and TRBJ2-7, with 8 bases matching TRBD1. V shed 2 bases and J 5 bases; nucleotides not matched to a gene: 5. The CDR3 is made up of 14 amino acids. Per the germline V gene, CDR1 is MNHNS and CDR2 is SASEGT. The CDR3 loop is CASSEQYRGNEQYV. The DNA for the CDR3 is TGTGCCAGCAGTGAACAATACAGGGGGAACGAGCAGTACGTC.

This clonotype showed up just a few times. V usage is TRBV19 and J usage is TRBJ2-4; D gene unclear. In germline, CDR1 is LNHDA, CDR2 SQIVND (reference sequence). CDR3 length: 15 amino acids. The V end was cut by 5 bases, the J end by 5 bases, with 16 bases between. CDR3 DNA: TGTGCCAGTAGTCCACGGGCCAACCTACAAAACATTCAGTACTTC. This codes for CASSPRANLQNIQYF.

The table lists this clonotype with a few counts. This rearrangement joins TRBV6-6 to TRBJ2-3, with D perhaps matching TRBD1 or TRBD2 (5 bases each). CDR1 is MNHNY and CDR2 is SVGAGI in the germline V gene (reference sequence). The CDR3 loop spans 13 amino acids. V was trimmed by 8 bases and J by 1 base, leaving 10 bases between them. The CDR3 region has the DNA TGTGCCAGCCGGGACGGTGGCACAGATACGCAGTATTTT. Translated: CASRDGGTDTQYF.

This clonotype was found a few times. The rearrangement uses TRBV11-3 and TRBJ2-4, with TRBD2 identical over 7 bases. The CDR3 loop spans 16 amino acids. Unmatched junction bases numbered 6, after V lost 4 bases and J lost 0 bases. CDR1 and CDR2 (germline): SGHNT, YENEEA. The CDR3 protein is CASSSLAGLAKNIQYF. The DNA for the CDR3 is TGTGCCAGCAGCTCCTTAGCGGGTCTAGCCAAAAACATTCAGTACTTC.

This clonotype was observed a few times. V gene TRBV12-5 combines with J gene TRBJ1-1; D remains ambiguous. V lost 0 bases, J lost 3 bases, and 14 bases lay in between. From germline, CDR1 is LGHNT and CDR2 FRNRAP. The CDR3 has 16 amino acids. CDR3 region: CASGLVRRAADTEAFF. The CDR3 nucleotides read TGTGCTAGTGGTTTGGTCCGAAGAGCCGCGGACACTGAAGCTTTCTTT.

The V call is TRBV7-8, the J call TRBJ2-7; 7 positions agree with TRBD1. This CDR3 has 14 amino acids. Germline assignment: CDR1 SGHVS and CDR2 FQNEAQ. Unmatched junction bases numbered 7, after V lost 5 bases and J lost 3 bases. CDR3 sequence: CASSPTGTVYEQYF. The CDR3 DNA is TGTGCCAGCAGCCCAACCGGGACAGTCTACGAGCAGTACTTC.

In this sample, this clonotype turned up a few times. The chain joins TRBV7-8 to TRBJ2-3; TRBD2 aligns across 8 bases. The CDR3 spans 14 residues. The germline V gene encodes CDR1 SGHVS and CDR2 FQNEAQ. V gave up 6 bases and J gave up 3 bases; unmatched junction bases: 5. The CDR3 DNA sequence: TGTGCCAGCAGACAGCGGGAGACTACAGATACGCAGTATTTT. As protein: CASRQRETTDTQYF.